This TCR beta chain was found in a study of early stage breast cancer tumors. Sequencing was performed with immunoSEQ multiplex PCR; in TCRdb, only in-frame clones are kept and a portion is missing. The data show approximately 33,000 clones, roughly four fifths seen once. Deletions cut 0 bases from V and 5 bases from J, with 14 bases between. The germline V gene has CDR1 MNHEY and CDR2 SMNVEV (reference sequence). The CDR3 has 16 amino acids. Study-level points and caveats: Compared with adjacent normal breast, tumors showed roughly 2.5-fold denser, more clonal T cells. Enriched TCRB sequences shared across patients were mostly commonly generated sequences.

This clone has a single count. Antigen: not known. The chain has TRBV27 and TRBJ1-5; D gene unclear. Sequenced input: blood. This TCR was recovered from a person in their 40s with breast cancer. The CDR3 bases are TGTGCCAGCAGTTTATCGGGAGGGAATGTCGATCAGCCCCAGCATTTT. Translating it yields CASSLSGGNVDQPQHF.